One and the same sample provided the 10 T cell receptor beta chains below, sequenced in a study of beta chain features in type 1 diabetes. Whole-study findings and limits: In all four CD4+ subsets, TCRB CDR3 length was significantly, moderately reduced in type 1 diabetes.

Sequenced material consisted of expressed TCRB transcripts (all of the isolated RNA was reverse transcribed). Assay: immunoSEQ multiplex PCR; the TCRdb copy retains only in-frame clones and omits some. The repertoire includes 600,000 to 750,000 clones, 9.5% to 15% of them detected once, and over 0.1% sits in the top ten. Their recognized antigens are unknown. Sequencing was performed on naive CD4+ T cells from blood. All receptors come from a man aged 30-40 years with type 1 diabetes.

This rearrangement joins TRBV5-1 to TRBJ1-4, with 11 bases identical to TRBD1. The CDR3 loop spans 16 amino acids. V trimming: 3 bases; J trimming: 8 bases; junction bases outside the gene matches: 9. Germline CDR1 SGHRS, CDR2 YFSETQ. CDR3: CASSSGQGEFKEKLFF. CDR3 nucleotides: TGCGCCAGCAGCTCGGGACAGGGGGAGTTCAAGGAAAAACTGTTTTTT.

A few counts support this clone. Other nucleotide sequences from this sample produce the same CDR3. The J gene is TRBJ2-1, the V gene TRBV29-1; TRBD2 matches at 12 bases. The CDR3 is 18 residues long. Unmatched junction bases numbered 19, after V lost 7 bases and J lost 6 bases. Germline lookup yields CDR1 SQVTM and CDR2 ANQGSEA. The CDR3 DNA follows: TGCAGCGGTCTATCCGGGACTAGCGGGCTTCTTTCGGGCAATGAGCAGTTCTTC. This sequence encodes CSGLSGTSGLLSGNEQFF.

This clone was seen a handful of times. The CDR3 DNA reads TGTGCCAGCAGTAAAACAGGGGTCCAAGAGACCCAGTACTTC. Its protein product is CASSKTGVQETQYF. V is TRBV2 and J is TRBJ2-5; TRBD1 matches 7 bases. There are 14 residues in the CDR3. Germline CDR1 is SNHLY and CDR2 is FYNNEI. Unmatched junction bases numbered 4, after V lost 5 bases and J lost 1 base.

This clone occurred a few times. This sequence joins TRBV7-6 and TRBJ2-6; 12 bases map to TRBD1. The length of the CDR3 is 19 residues. Per the germline V gene, CDR1 is SGHVS and CDR2 is FNYEAQ. V was clipped by 3 bases and J by 0 bases; unmatched bases: 6. The CDR3 DNA follows: TGTGCCAGCAGCTTGGACCCGGGACAGGGGGCCTCTGGGGCCAACGTCCTGACTTTC. It is translated as CASSLDPGQGASGANVLTF.

This clone was seen a few times. This sequence joins TRBV6-5 and TRBJ2-1, with 10 bases aligning to TRBD2. Germline V gene data show CDR1 as MNHEY and CDR2 as SVGAGI. J lost 3 bases, V lost 5 bases, and 1 base had no gene match. The CDR3 has 14 residues. CDR3 coding DNA: TGTGCCAGCAGTCTAGCGGGGGACTACAATGAGCAGTTCTTC. Its protein product is CASSLAGDYNEQFF.

This clone was found a few times. The V and J genes are TRBV7-2 and TRBJ2-5; TRBD2 matches 12 bases. This CDR3 comprises 16 residues. Germline V gives CDR1 SGHTA, CDR2 FQGNSA. Losses at the gene ends were 5 bases for V and 4 bases for J; bases not matched to a gene: 8. The CDR3 sequence is CASSPRTSGASETQYF. DNA for the CDR3: TGTGCCAGCAGCCCACGGACTAGCGGGGCATCAGAGACCCAGTACTTC.

This clone was picked up a small number of times. The chain joins TRBV2 to TRBJ1-1, with 8 bases matching TRBD1. The germline CDR1 and CDR2 sequences are SNHLY and FYNNEI. CDR3 length: 14 residues. The J segment lost 1 base and the V segment lost 5 bases, leaving 3 bases of the junction unmatched. CDR3 protein: CASSYGTGNTEAFF. The CDR3 coding sequence is TGTGCCAGCAGTTACGGGACAGGGAACACTGAAGCTTTCTTT.

The CDR3 region has the DNA TGTGCCATCAGTGAGTCGAATCGAGGACCCTATGGCTACACCTTC. Its protein product is CAISESNRGPYGYTF. The J gene is TRBJ1-2, the V gene TRBV10-3; D gene unclear. Trimming pared 0 bases from V and 4 bases from J, leaving 12 bases between. Germline-derived CDR1 and CDR2 are ENHRY and SYGVKD. The CDR3 consists of 15 residues.

The chain couples TRBV5-4 to TRBJ2-7; no reliable D call. Trimming left V 0 bases short and J 5 bases short, with 18 bases between. The CDR3 loop spans 16 amino acids. Germline values: CDR1 SGHNT, CDR2 YYREEE (reference sequence). The CDR3 sequence: CASSLGLVNADDEQYF. The CDR3 DNA is TGTGCCAGCAGCTTGGGGCTTGTGAACGCGGACGACGAGCAGTACTTC.

The J gene is TRBJ2-7, the V gene TRBV5-1, with D possibly matching TRBD2 (5 bases). The CDR3 has 12 amino acids. V gave up 4 bases and J gave up 3 bases, with 8 bases separating them. Germline assignment: CDR1 SGHRS and CDR2 YFSETQ. CDR3 protein: CASSGDYYEQYF. The DNA of the CDR3 is TGCGCCAGCAGCGGCGACTACTACGAGCAGTACTTC.